Shown below are 9 T cell receptor beta chains from a single sample sequenced in a study of control samples from healthy donors and cancer patients. TCRdb's copy holds only in-frame clones and misses some; the assay was immunoSEQ multiplex PCR. The sample holds 150,000 to 200,000 clones, about 92% seen once. The sequenced material came from blood. The source is a young man in good health.

The chain has TRBV11-2 and TRBJ2-7; 12 bases fit TRBD1. CDR3 length: 15 amino acids. Germline CDR1 SGHAT, CDR2 FQNNGV. V was pared by 4 bases and J by 3 bases, with 4 bases of the junction left unmatched. CDR3 residues: CASSYGTGGFYEQYF. DNA for the CDR3: TGTGCCAGCAGCTACGGGACAGGGGGCTTCTACGAGCAGTACTTC.

The V and J genes are TRBV11-2 and TRBJ1-5; D is uncertain. CDR1 and CDR2 from the germline V gene are SGHAT and FQNNGV. Trimming cost V 0 bases and J 3 bases, with 3 bases left between them. The CDR3 consists of 13 residues. The CDR3 nucleotides are TGTGCCAGCAGCTTAGATGCCAATCAGCCCCAGCATTTT. Protein product: CASSLDANQPQHF.

The chain is built from TRBV18 and TRBJ2-5; 9 bases are shared with TRBD2. Germline V gene sequence: CDR1 KGHSH, CDR2 LQKENI. V trimming: 3 bases; J trimming: 4 bases; junction bases outside the gene matches: 12. The CDR3 has 17 residues. DNA for the CDR3: TGTGCCAGCTCACCCCCTACTAGCGGGTTCTTCGGAGAGACCCAGTACTTC. It is translated as CASSPPTSGFFGETQYF.

The rearrangement links TRBV7-9 to TRBJ2-6; either TRBD1 or TRBD2 may fit D (6 bases each). Trimming cost V 8 bases and J 0 bases, with 23 bases left between them. This CDR3 contains 19 residues. Per the germline V gene, CDR1 is SEHNR and CDR2 is FQNEAQ (reference sequence). CDR3 sequence: CASHLRGLPPGSGANVLTF. The CDR3 nucleotides read TGTGCCAGCCACCTCCGGGGGCTACCACCCGGCTCTGGGGCCAACGTCCTGACTTTC.

The V gene is TRBV7-2, the J gene TRBJ1-2; 7 bases are a match to TRBD1. The CDR3 runs to 14 residues. Germline V gives CDR1 SGHTA, CDR2 FQGNSA. The V and J ends lost 1 base and 3 bases, in that order; junction bases with no gene match: 2. The DNA for the CDR3 is TGTGCCAGCAGCTTAGTCACAGGGGACTATGGCTACACCTTC. Its protein is CASSLVTGDYGYTF.

V is TRBV19 and J is TRBJ1-5; D remains unclear. Germline loops: CDR1 LNHDA, CDR2 SQIVND (reference sequence). This CDR3 is built from 15 residues. The V end was cut by 7 bases, the J end by 5 bases, with 18 bases between. CDR3 sequence reads: CASTQSRGVHQPQHF. The CDR3 DNA sequence: TGTGCCAGTACCCAAAGTCGTGGGGTCCATCAGCCCCAGCATTTT.

The rearrangement links TRBV6-6 to TRBJ1-5; tentative D call: TRBD1 (5 bases). CDR3 length: 11 amino acids. CDR1 and CDR2 (germline): MNHNY, SVGAGI (reference sequence). Between the trimmed V and J ends, which lost 10 bases and 9 bases, there was a span of 13 bases. CDR3 nucleotides: TGTGCCACCGGTCATCAGGGGCCCCAGCATTTT. It codes for CATGHQGPQHF.

The chain couples TRBV5-1 to TRBJ1-3; 8 nucleotides line up with TRBD1. The CDR3 is made up of 15 amino acids. Per germline, CDR1 SGHRS and CDR2 YFSETQ. The junction had 8 bases not matched to a gene; V was cut back by 5 bases and J by 4 bases. CDR3 nucleotide sequence: TGCGCCAGCAGTCGGGACAGGCCAGCGGGAAACACCATATATTTT. This codes for CASSRDRPAGNTIYF.

There are a few counts of this clone. The gene calls are TRBV4-1 and TRBJ2-3; D unresolved. This CDR3 is built from 14 residues. Trimming pared 1 base from V and 4 bases from J, leaving 9 bases between. Germline CDR1 is MGHRA and CDR2 is YSYEKL. The DNA of the CDR3 is TGCGCCAGCAGCCAAGTGAACCCGGCAGATACGCAGTATTTT. As protein: CASSQVNPADTQYF.